Presented here are 26 T cell receptor beta chains from one specimen sequenced in a study of cytomegalovirus exposure and HLA in healthy donors. The PCR made use of 60 Vbeta and 13 Jbeta primers. Clones were read by immunoSEQ multiplex PCR, and TCRdb kept only the in-frame ones, dropping some. The sample carries over 110,000 clones, approximately 80% recorded once. The sample taken for sequencing was PBMCs. These receptor sequences come from a woman in her sixties or seventies in good health and CMV-seropositive.

The chain recombines TRBV30 with TRBJ2-7, with 7 positions matching TRBD2. V shed 3 bases, J shed 4 bases, and the junction held 9 bases outside the gene matches. Per the germline V gene, CDR1 is GTSNPN and CDR2 is SVGIG (reference sequence). This CDR3 is 14 amino acids long. The CDR3 sequence is CAWSSATGGYEQYF. For the CDR3, the DNA is TGTGCCTGGAGCTCCGCAACGGGAGGATACGAGCAGTACTTC.

The chain couples TRBV2 to TRBJ2-3; no clear D. The germline V and J ends were trimmed by 6 bases and 5 bases, with 9 bases remaining between them. CDR1 is SNHLY and CDR2 is FYNNEI in the germline V gene. This CDR3 is built from 12 residues. CDR3 residues: CASSPFLDTQYF. The CDR3 DNA follows: TGTGCCAGCAGCCCCTTCTTAGATACGCAGTATTTT.

V and J are TRBV27 and TRBJ1-1; the match to TRBD1 covers 7 bases. From germline, CDR1 is MNHEY and CDR2 SMNVEV (reference sequence). This CDR3 spans 16 amino acids. Trimming took 5 bases from V and 0 from J; bases not matched to a gene: 9. The DNA for the CDR3 is TGTGCCAGCAGTCCGTCGACAGGGCTTATGAACACTGAAGCTTTCTTT. Translated: CASSPSTGLMNTEAFF.

The chain is built from TRBV6-1 and TRBJ2-7; D is undetermined. Trimming took 4 bases from V and 6 from J, leaving 10 bases between them. Germline lookup yields CDR1 MNHNS and CDR2 SASEGT. This CDR3 contains 12 residues. The CDR3 spells CASSAIRSEQYF. CDR3 DNA sequence: TGTGCCAGCAGTGCTATACGGTCCGAGCAGTACTTC.

The chain recombines TRBV7-6 with TRBJ2-3; TRBD2 aligns across 7 bases. The CDR3 runs 14 residues. Germline lookup yields CDR1 SGHVS and CDR2 FNYEAQ. Germline trimming cut 3 bases from V and 2 bases from J; bases unmatched to any gene: 2. CDR3: CASSLGGFTDTQYF. The CDR3 bases are TGTGCCAGCAGCTTGGGGGGGTTCACAGATACGCAGTATTTT.

This rearrangement joins TRBV19 to TRBJ2-2; tentative D call: TRBD1 (6 bases). Germline V gives CDR1 LNHDA, CDR2 SQIVND (reference sequence). The CDR3 length is 15 residues. The V and J ends lost 8 bases and 4 bases respectively, with 17 bases between them. The CDR3 bases are TGTGCCAGTGTCGCAGGGGAATTGGGCACCGGGGAGCTGTTTTTT. This codes for CASVAGELGTGELFF.

The rearrangement links TRBV5-1 to TRBJ2-7; TRBD2 aligns across 11 bases. The CDR3 totals 15 residues. Germline V gives CDR1 SGHRS, CDR2 YFSETQ. V shed 1 base, J shed 4 bases, and the junction held 4 bases outside the gene matches. The CDR3 sequence: CASSLTSGSLYEQYF. CDR3 bases: TGCGCCAGCAGCTTGACTAGCGGGAGTCTATACGAGCAGTACTTC.

V and J are TRBV11-2 and TRBJ1-2; D is undetermined. The germline V and J ends were trimmed by 3 bases and 1 base, with 3 bases remaining between them. Per germline, CDR1 SGHAT and CDR2 FQNNGV. The CDR3 is 12 amino acids. The CDR3 region has the DNA TGTGCCAGCAGCTTTATTAACTATGGCTACACCTTC. This sequence encodes CASSFINYGYTF.

V is TRBV9 and J is TRBJ2-2, with TRBD1 as a possible D gene (6 bases). The CDR3 consists of 15 residues. CDR1 is SGDLS, CDR2 YYNGEE, per germline. V was trimmed by 0 bases and J by 5 bases, leaving 11 bases between them. The CDR3 region is CASSVGNRATGELFF. In nucleotides, the CDR3 is TGTGCCAGCAGCGTAGGAAACAGGGCGACCGGGGAGCTGTTTTTT.

The chain employs TRBV28 and TRBJ2-7, with D possibly being TRBD2 (5 bases). The length of the CDR3 is 14 residues. Germline-derived CDR1 and CDR2 are MDHEN and SYDVKM. V lost 6 bases, J lost 4 bases, and 16 bases lay in between. The CDR3 region is CASSAPLGEYEQYF. For the CDR3, the DNA is TGTGCCAGCAGCGCTCCCCTCGGGGAGTACGAGCAGTACTTC. The variable domain in full, completed from reference TRBV28 and TRBJ2-7, reads DVKVTQSSRYLVKRTGEKVFLECVQDMDHENMFWYRQDPGLGLRLIYFSYDVKMKEKGDIPEGYSVSREKKERFSLILESASTNQTSMYLCASSAPLGEYEQYFGPGTRLTVT.

Notes on this clone: An end of the junction differs from the germline gene, which may be a read error. Other DNA sequences of this sample code for an identical CDR3. This chain links TRBV28 with TRBJ1-2; D not certain. CDR1 is MDHEN and CDR2 is SYDVKM in the germline V gene. This CDR3 has 10 amino acids. CDR3 DNA: TGTGCCACGGGAAACTACGGCTACACCTTC. As protein: CATGNYGYTF.

This rearrangement joins TRBV18 to TRBJ2-7; the match to TRBD2 covers 10 bases. The germline gives CDR1 KGHSH, CDR2 LQKENI. The CDR3 has 16 residues. With V trimmed by 2 bases and J by 0 bases, 4 bases remained unmatched. This CDR3 reads CASSPGLAERSYEQYF. CDR3 bases: TGTGCCAGCTCACCAGGACTAGCGGAGCGCTCCTACGAGCAGTACTTC.

The chain joins TRBV6-1 to TRBJ2-7; 7 bases fit TRBD1. V was clipped by 5 bases and J by 5 bases; unmatched bases: 12. This CDR3 is built from 15 residues. CDR1 and CDR2 (germline): MNHNS, SASEGT. Here the CDR3 reads CASSKDPGQSHEQYF. The CDR3 region has the DNA TGTGCCAGCAGTAAGGATCCGGGACAGAGCCACGAGCAGTACTTC.

J is TRBJ2-2 and V is TRBV5-8, with D perhaps TRBD1 (7 bases). The germline CDR1 and CDR2 sequences are SGHTS and YDEGEE. The CDR3 spans 15 residues. Trimming pared 3 bases from V and 4 bases from J, leaving 13 bases between. The CDR3 is CASSSHRGGTGELFF. CDR3 DNA: TGTGCCAGCAGCTCTCACAGGGGAGGCACCGGGGAGCTGTTTTTT.

This clone was observed a few times. The chain uses TRBV2 and TRBJ1-2, with D uncertain. Between the trimmed V and J ends, which lost 7 bases and 5 bases, there was a span of 11 bases. Germline CDR1 is SNHLY and CDR2 is FYNNEI. The CDR3 contains 12 residues. In DNA form, the CDR3 reads TGTGCCAGCATACTCCATAATTATGGCTACACCTTC. Its translation is CASILHNYGYTF.

The rearrangement uses TRBV28 and TRBJ2-6, with no clear D. Germline CDR1 is MDHEN and CDR2 is SYDVKM. CDR3 length: 17 residues. The ends were cut back, 7 bases at V and 0 bases at J, with 16 bases in the middle. Here the CDR3 DNA reads TGTGCCAGCACCGAGGTTGGATTAAGCTCTGGGGCCAACGTCCTGACTTTC. It yields the protein CASTEVGLSSGANVLTF.

The rearrangement joins TRBV27 to TRBJ1-2; D is perhaps TRBD1 (6 bases). The CDR3 contains 14 residues. CDR1 and CDR2 (germline): MNHEY, SMNVEV (reference sequence). Trimming removed 6 bases at V and 6 bases at J, with 17 bases between. CDR3 DNA sequence: TGTGCCAGCAGCCGGCAGGGGCAAATTAATGGCTACACCTTC. This encodes CASSRQGQINGYTF.

The chain uses TRBV7-9 and TRBJ2-7, with D perhaps TRBD1 (5 bases). The CDR3 length is 14 residues. The germline V and J ends were trimmed by 5 bases and 2 bases, with 13 bases remaining between them. Germline-derived CDR1 and CDR2 are SEHNR and FQNEAQ (reference sequence). The CDR3 region is CASSSPQGTYEQYF. DNA for the CDR3: TGTGCCAGCAGCAGCCCCCAGGGTACCTACGAGCAGTACTTC.

This chain links TRBV19 with TRBJ2-2, with D maybe TRBD2 (5 bases). The V gene's germline CDR1 is LNHDA and CDR2 SQIVND (reference sequence). The CDR3 runs to 14 residues. The V and J ends lost 10 bases and 0 bases respectively, with 12 bases between them. The CDR3 bases are TGTGCCACTGGACTGAATTCGAACACCGGGGAGCTGTTTTTT. This translates into CATGLNSNTGELFF.

Only a few counts were recorded for this clone. The rearrangement uses TRBV4-3 and TRBJ1-4, with D unclear. V dropped 0 bases and J dropped 8 bases, with 13 bases sitting between them. CDR1 is LGHNA and CDR2 is YSLEER in the germline V gene. There are 15 residues in the CDR3. This CDR3 is CASSQDGLEREKLFF. CDR3 bases: TGCGCCAGCAGCCAAGATGGCCTTGAGAGGGAAAAACTGTTTTTT.

The rearrangement links TRBV7-9 to TRBJ2-3; the match to TRBD2 covers 8 bases. This CDR3 region has 16 residues. V lost 5 bases to trimming and J lost 0 bases; unmatched junction nucleotides: 7. Germline values: CDR1 SEHNR, CDR2 FQNEAQ (reference sequence). The CDR3 is CASSLGLAGSTDTQYF. The DNA of the CDR3 is TGTGCCAGCAGCCTCGGTTTAGCGGGGAGCACAGATACGCAGTATTTT.

This chain links TRBV6-5 with TRBJ2-2, with D uncertain. Trimming cost V 7 bases and J 0 bases, with 12 bases left between them. Germline CDR1 and CDR2: MNHEY and SVGAGI. CDR3 length equals 15 residues. This chain's CDR3 is CASTPQRSNTGELFF. The CDR3 nucleotides are TGTGCCAGCACCCCGCAGCGATCGAACACCGGGGAGCTGTTTTTT.

The CDR3 bases are TGCAGCGGTGGACAGGGGGCCTCTAACGAGCAGTACTTC. Protein product: CSGGQGASNEQYF. The rearrangement joins TRBV29-1 to TRBJ2-5; 11 bases agree with TRBD1. Judging by the DNA end, TRBJ2-7 fits better; the J call may be wrong. Germline V gives CDR1 SQVTM, CDR2 ANQGSEA. The CDR3 covers 13 residues.

The chain has TRBV28 and TRBJ1-2, with D maybe TRBD1 (5 bases). Germline-derived CDR1 and CDR2 are MDHEN and SYDVKM. Trimming pared 1 base from V and 8 bases from J, leaving 20 bases between. The CDR3 runs 16 residues. The CDR3 protein is CASSLYQGRFRRGYTF. The CDR3 DNA sequence: TGTGCCAGCAGTTTATATCAGGGCCGGTTTCGGCGGGGCTACACCTTC.

In DNA form, the CDR3 reads TGTGCCAGCAGCTTGGGGGCCCGAAACTACGAGCAGTACTTC. Translated: CASSLGARNYEQYF. The chain recombines TRBV7-9 with TRBJ2-7; maybe TRBD1 (6 bases). Trimming took 3 bases from V and 3 from J, leaving 12 bases between them. This CDR3 has 14 amino acids. Germline CDR1 SEHNR, CDR2 FQNEAQ (reference sequence).

The chain joins TRBV2 to TRBJ2-1; D perhaps matches TRBD1 (6 bases). V was cut by 7 bases and J by 0 bases, with 13 bases left in between. Looked up from germline, CDR1 is SNHLY and CDR2 is FYNNEI. This CDR3 contains 15 residues. The CDR3 here is CASTTTGSSYNEQFF. The DNA for the CDR3 is TGTGCCAGCACTACCACAGGGAGCTCCTACAATGAGCAGTTCTTC.